A selection of T cell receptor beta chains follows, all from one sample in a study of blood T cell repertoires in COVID-19. Sequencing was performed with immunoSEQ multiplex PCR; in TCRdb, only in-frame clones are kept and a portion is missing. The data hold 270,000 or so clones, with roughly 91% observed a single time. The sample taken for sequencing was peripheral blood. The receptors shown here come from a man aged 35 to 55 with acute or convalescent COVID-19. The CDR3 runs from the conserved cysteine through the conserved F or W. The D gene is left open where the match is weak. The size entry is marked missing in some rows and otherwise reads once, few, many or a size class.

j_gene: TRBJ1-1; d_gene: TRBD1; abundance: once; v_gene: TRBV10-1; CDR3aa: CASSEKGQGAFF; CDR3nt: TGCGCCAGCAGTGAGAAGGGACAGGGGGCTTTCTTT
j_gene: TRBJ1-1; d_gene: NA; abundance: NA; v_gene: TRBV24-1; CDR3aa: CATSDGVGAFF; CDR3nt: TGTGCCACCAGTGACGGGGTAGGAGCTTTCTTT
j_gene: TRBJ1-1; d_gene: TRBD1; abundance: NA; v_gene: TRBV5-1; CDR3aa: CASSGASGTAEAFF; CDR3nt: TGCGCCAGCAGCGGGGCCTCCGGGACAGCTGAAGCTTTCTTT
j_gene: TRBJ2-7; d_gene: TRBD2; abundance: NA; v_gene: TRBV2; CDR3aa: CASSVGRGVYYEQYF; CDR3nt: TGTGCCAGCAGTGTGGGGCGGGGGGTTTACTACGAGCAGTACTTC
j_gene: TRBJ2-5; d_gene: TRBD1; abundance: NA; v_gene: TRBV10-1; CDR3aa: CASSESVTGAQETQYF; CDR3nt: TGCGCCAGCAGTGAGTCGGTGACAGGGGCCCAAGAGACCCAGTACTTC
j_gene: TRBJ2-3; d_gene: TRBD2; abundance: once; v_gene: TRBV2; CDR3aa: CASSGLAGGYTQYF; CDR3nt: TGTGCCAGCAGTGGACTAGCGGGGGGGTATACGCAGTATTTT
j_gene: TRBJ1-5; d_gene: TRBD1; abundance: NA; v_gene: TRBV12-5; CDR3aa: CASGLVKGQGSYSNQPQHF; CDR3nt: TGTGCTAGTGGTTTGGTAAAGGGACAGGGCTCCTATAGCAATCAGCCCCAGCATTTT
j_gene: TRBJ2-3; d_gene: NA; abundance: NA; v_gene: TRBV6-5; CDR3aa: CASNRGDTQYF; CDR3nt: TGTGCCAGCAACCGGGGAGATACGCAGTATTTT
j_gene: TRBJ2-6; d_gene: NA; abundance: once; v_gene: TRBV11-2; CDR3aa: CASSDERARGANVLTF; CDR3nt: TGTGCCAGCAGCGACGAGCGGGCTCGCGGGGCCAACGTCCTGACTTTC
j_gene: TRBJ1-2; d_gene: NA; abundance: NA; v_gene: TRBV9; CDR3aa: CASRRQGSLVF; CDR3nt: TGTGCCAGCAGAAGGCAGGGCAGCCTCGTCTTC
j_gene: TRBJ1-1; d_gene: TRBD1; abundance: once; v_gene: TRBV28; CDR3aa: CASDQNRGAEAFF; CDR3nt: TGTGCCAGCGACCAAAACAGGGGCGCTGAAGCTTTCTTT
j_gene: TRBJ1-4; d_gene: NA; abundance: NA; v_gene: TRBV19; CDR3aa: CASSIGRGSGKLFF; CDR3nt: TGTGCCAGTAGTATAGGACGCGGATCTGGAAAACTGTTTTTT
j_gene: TRBJ1-1; d_gene: TRBD1; abundance: NA; v_gene: TRBV5-5; CDR3aa: CASSPGQGNTEAFF; CDR3nt: TGTGCCAGCAGCCCGGGACAGGGTAACACTGAAGCTTTCTTT
j_gene: TRBJ1-4; d_gene: NA; abundance: NA; v_gene: TRBV19; CDR3aa: CASSTREGNEKLFF; CDR3nt: TGTGCCAGTAGTACAAGGGAGGGGAATGAAAAACTGTTTTTT
j_gene: TRBJ1-2; d_gene: NA; abundance: NA; v_gene: TRBV10-3; CDR3aa: CAISESRGYTF; CDR3nt: TGTGCCATCAGTGAGTCTCGGGGCTACACCTTC
j_gene: TRBJ1-6; d_gene: NA; abundance: NA; v_gene: TRBV9; CDR3aa: CASSVMGRLNSPLHF; CDR3nt: TGTGCCAGCAGCGTAATGGGCCGGCTTAATTCACCCCTCCACTTT
j_gene: TRBJ1-2; d_gene: NA; abundance: NA; v_gene: TRBV5-1; CDR3aa: CASSLAGGEYYGYTF; CDR3nt: TGCGCCAGCAGCTTGGCGGGGGGCGAATACTATGGCTACACCTTC
j_gene: TRBJ2-1; d_gene: TRBD2; abundance: NA; v_gene: TRBV2; CDR3aa: CASSSPRLAVSYNEQFF; CDR3nt: TGTGCCAGCAGTTCCCCTAGACTAGCGGTATCCTACAATGAGCAGTTCTTC
j_gene: TRBJ2-3; d_gene: TRBD2; abundance: NA; v_gene: TRBV7-8; CDR3aa: CASSFSLGLAPGTDTQYF; CDR3nt: TGTGCCAGCAGCTTCTCCTTAGGACTAGCGCCCGGCACAGATACGCAGTATTTT
j_gene: TRBJ1-1; d_gene: NA; abundance: NA; v_gene: TRBV5-1; CDR3aa: CASSFLDIFTEAFF; CDR3nt: TGCGCCAGCAGCTTCCTCGACATCTTCACTGAAGCTTTCTTT
j_gene: TRBJ2-7; d_gene: TRBD1; abundance: NA; v_gene: TRBV13; CDR3aa: CASSRQGEAYEQYF; CDR3nt: TGTGCCAGCAGCCGACAGGGAGAAGCTTACGAGCAGTACTTC
j_gene: TRBJ1-4; d_gene: TRBD1; abundance: few; v_gene: TRBV6-6; CDR3aa: CASSRDRGQYEKLFF; CDR3nt: TGTGCCAGCAGTCGGGACCGGGGACAGTACGAAAAACTGTTTTTT
j_gene: TRBJ1-1; d_gene: TRBD1; abundance: NA; v_gene: TRBV24-1; CDR3aa: CATSSFGTGERGYTEAFF; CDR3nt: TGTGCCACCAGTTCGTTCGGGACAGGGGAGAGGGGGTACACTGAAGCTTTCTTT
j_gene: TRBJ1-5; d_gene: TRBD1; abundance: NA; v_gene: TRBV2; CDR3aa: CASRVRQGRDQPQHF; CDR3nt: TGTGCCAGCAGGGTCCGACAGGGAAGGGACCAGCCCCAGCATTTT
j_gene: TRBJ2-1; d_gene: TRBD1; abundance: NA; v_gene: TRBV5-4; CDR3aa: CASSFTGGNYEQFF; CDR3nt: TGTGCCAGCAGCTTCACAGGGGGCAACTATGAGCAGTTCTTC
j_gene: TRBJ1-4; d_gene: NA; abundance: once; v_gene: TRBV6-6; CDR3aa: CASSYSSEKLFF; CDR3nt: TGTGCCAGCAGTTACTCGAGTGAAAAACTGTTTTTT
j_gene: TRBJ2-3; d_gene: TRBD2; abundance: NA; v_gene: TRBV6-4; CDR3aa: CASSDLFMGGPDTQYF; CDR3nt: TGTGCCAGCAGTGACCTTTTTATGGGAGGGCCAGATACGCAGTATTTT
j_gene: TRBJ2-7; d_gene: NA; abundance: NA; v_gene: TRBV13; CDR3aa: CASSIRNRVPYEQYF; CDR3nt: TGTGCCAGCAGCATCAGAAACAGGGTACCCTACGAGCAGTACTTC
j_gene: TRBJ1-2; d_gene: TRBD1; abundance: NA; v_gene: TRBV6-5; CDR3aa: CASSTRDRHPKHTF; CDR3nt: TGTGCCAGCAGTACCCGGGACAGGCACCCAAAGCACACCTTC
j_gene: TRBJ1-6; d_gene: TRBD1; abundance: NA; v_gene: TRBV7-6; CDR3aa: CASSSTGGGPSYNSPLHF; CDR3nt: TGTGCCAGCAGTTCAACAGGGGGTGGCCCGTCCTATAATTCACCCCTCCACTTT
j_gene: TRBJ1-2; d_gene: TRBD1; abundance: NA; v_gene: TRBV19; CDR3aa: CASSIGGQGANYGYTF; CDR3nt: TGTGCCAGTAGTATAGGCGGACAGGGGGCTAACTATGGCTACACCTTC
j_gene: TRBJ2-3; d_gene: NA; abundance: NA; v_gene: TRBV5-1; CDR3aa: CASSQDTGTDTQYF; CDR3nt: TGCGCCAGCAGCCAAGACACAGGCACAGATACGCAGTATTTT
j_gene: TRBJ2-3; d_gene: NA; abundance: NA; v_gene: TRBV7-3; CDR3aa: CASSLAALTDTQYF; CDR3nt: TGTGCCAGCAGCTTAGCGGCGCTCACAGATACGCAGTATTTT
j_gene: TRBJ1-2; d_gene: TRBD1; abundance: NA; v_gene: TRBV7-8; CDR3aa: CASSLATGFNYGYTF; CDR3nt: TGTGCCAGCAGCTTAGCGACAGGGTTCAACTATGGCTACACCTTC
j_gene: TRBJ2-5; d_gene: TRBD2; abundance: few; v_gene: TRBV6-1; CDR3aa: CASSEWTSGKGTQYF; CDR3nt: TGTGCCAGCAGTGAGTGGACTAGCGGAAAGGGGACCCAGTACTTC
j_gene: TRBJ2-5; d_gene: TRBD1; abundance: NA; v_gene: TRBV19; CDR3aa: CASSVTGATQYF; CDR3nt: TGTGCCAGTAGTGTGACAGGGGCGACCCAGTACTTC
j_gene: TRBJ1-2; d_gene: NA; abundance: NA; v_gene: TRBV3-1/TRBV3-2; CDR3aa: CASSQRQGRSYGYTF; CDR3nt: TGTGCCAGCAGCCAACGGCAGGGGAGATCCTATGGCTACACCTTC
j_gene: TRBJ2-3; d_gene: TRBD1; abundance: NA; v_gene: TRBV4-1; CDR3aa: CASSQHRDRGTDTQYF; CDR3nt: TGCGCCAGCAGCCAACACCGGGACAGGGGAACAGATACGCAGTATTTT
j_gene: TRBJ1-5; d_gene: TRBD1; abundance: NA; v_gene: TRBV24-1; CDR3aa: CATSDPRQGGNQPQHF; CDR3nt: TGTGCCACCAGTGATCCCAGACAGGGCGGCAATCAGCCCCAGCATTTT
j_gene: TRBJ1-2; d_gene: TRBD1; abundance: NA; v_gene: TRBV4-2; CDR3aa: CASSRRDRSYGYTF; CDR3nt: TGTGCCAGCAGCCGCCGGGACAGGTCCTATGGCTACACCTTC
j_gene: TRBJ1-2; d_gene: TRBD1; abundance: NA; v_gene: TRBV2; CDR3aa: CASSERDRAASYTF; CDR3nt: TGTGCCAGCAGTGAACGGGACAGGGCCGCGAGCTACACCTTC
j_gene: TRBJ2-3; d_gene: NA; abundance: NA; v_gene: TRBV5-1; CDR3aa: CASSLALPSTDTQYF; CDR3nt: TGCGCCAGCAGCTTGGCCCTCCCTAGCACAGATACGCAGTATTTT
j_gene: TRBJ2-7; d_gene: TRBD1; abundance: NA; v_gene: TRBV11-2; CDR3aa: CASSLPAHGTGMVEQYF; CDR3nt: TGTGCCAGCAGCTTACCAGCCCACGGGACAGGGATGGTCGAGCAGTACTTC
j_gene: TRBJ1-1; d_gene: NA; abundance: few; v_gene: TRBV5-1; CDR3aa: CARKTGSPRPPRTEAFF; CDR3nt: TGCGCCAGAAAAACAGGCAGCCCAAGGCCCCCGAGGACTGAAGCTTTCTTT
j_gene: TRBJ1-1; d_gene: NA; abundance: NA; v_gene: TRBV5-1; CDR3aa: CASSLEQGITEAFF; CDR3nt: TGCGCCAGCAGCTTGGAACAGGGAATCACTGAAGCTTTCTTT
j_gene: TRBJ1-3; d_gene: TRBD1; abundance: NA; v_gene: TRBV2; CDR3aa: CASSFTTGAGNTIYF; CDR3nt: TGTGCCAGCAGTTTTACGACAGGGGCTGGAAACACCATATATTTT
j_gene: TRBJ1-1; d_gene: NA; abundance: NA; v_gene: TRBV19; CDR3aa: CASTPFPGAGTEAFF; CDR3nt: TGTGCCAGTACCCCCTTTCCCGGGGCGGGAACTGAAGCTTTCTTT
j_gene: TRBJ2-1; d_gene: NA; abundance: NA; v_gene: TRBV7-2; CDR3aa: CASSPSSSYNEQFF; CDR3nt: TGTGCCAGCAGCCCCTCTAGCTCCTACAATGAGCAGTTCTTC
j_gene: TRBJ1-1; d_gene: TRBD1; abundance: NA; v_gene: TRBV15; CDR3aa: CATSRDRGLGNTEAFF; CDR3nt: TGTGCCACCAGCAGGGACAGGGGGCTAGGGAACACTGAAGCTTTCTTT
j_gene: TRBJ1-2; d_gene: TRBD1; abundance: once; v_gene: TRBV15; CDR3aa: CATSRRQGADGYTF; CDR3nt: TGTGCCACCAGCAGAAGACAGGGGGCCGATGGCTACACCTTC
j_gene: TRBJ2-7; d_gene: TRBD1; abundance: NA; v_gene: TRBV12-5; CDR3aa: CASGLVYGTASSEQYF; CDR3nt: TGTGCTAGTGGTTTGGTCTACGGGACAGCAAGCAGCGAGCAGTACTTC
j_gene: TRBJ2-1; d_gene: TRBD2; abundance: NA; v_gene: TRBV24-1; CDR3aa: CATEHSGGAYNEQFF; CDR3nt: TGTGCCACCGAGCACTCGGGGGGGGCCTACAATGAGCAGTTCTTC
j_gene: TRBJ1-2; d_gene: TRBD1; abundance: few; v_gene: TRBV7-2; CDR3aa: CASTDFYRGEYTF; CDR3nt: TGTGCCAGCACCGACTTCTACAGGGGGGAATACACCTTC
j_gene: TRBJ2-1; d_gene: TRBD1; abundance: NA; v_gene: TRBV11-2; CDR3aa: CASSPDRDSYNEQFF; CDR3nt: TGTGCCAGCAGCCCGGACAGGGACTCCTACAATGAGCAGTTCTTC